The 4 T cell receptor beta chains below come from one sample, sequenced in a study of blood T cell repertoires in COVID-19. Generated by immunoSEQ multiplex PCR, the TCRdb table keeps only in-frame clones and is missing some. Among fewer than 250,000 clones listed, 88% were seen once. The specimen was peripheral blood. The receptor source for this set is a man in his forties with acute or convalescent COVID-19.

The chain employs TRBV5-5 and TRBJ1-1; D remains ambiguous. The germline V gene encodes CDR1 SGHKS and CDR2 YYEKEE (reference sequence). V lost 4 bases and J 7 bases, leaving 11 bases between the germline ends. The CDR3 has 12 amino acids. The CDR3 protein is CASSPGWVEAFF. For the CDR3, the DNA is TGTGCCAGCAGCCCGGGATGGGTTGAAGCTTTCTTT.

This chain joins TRBV5-6 and TRBJ1-3, with D perhaps TRBD1 (5 bases). The germline gives CDR1 SGHDT, CDR2 YYEEEE. Trimming took 2 bases from V and 3 from J, leaving 12 bases between them. The CDR3 covers 15 residues. CDR3 bases: TGTGCCAGCAGCTTTTGGGGCTCGGGTGGAAACACCATATATTTT. This encodes CASSFWGSGGNTIYF. Using reference TRBV5-6 and TRBJ1-3 for the parts outside the CDR3, the full variable domain is DAGVTQSPTHLIKTRGQQVTLRCSPKSGHDTVSWYQQALGQGPQFIFQYYEEEERQRGNFPDRFSGHQFPNYSSELNVNALLLGDSALYLCASSFWGSGGNTIYFGEGSWLTVV.

The genes are TRBV5-4 and TRBJ1-2; 7 nucleotides match TRBD1. Germline V gene data show CDR1 as SGHNT and CDR2 as YYREEE (reference sequence). The V gene end was trimmed by 0 bases and the J gene end by 2 bases; junction bases not matched to a gene: 1. The CDR3 length is 14 residues. The CDR3 protein is CASSLDRGNYGYTF. The CDR3 DNA reads TGTGCCAGCAGCTTGGACAGGGGCAACTATGGCTACACCTTC.

This clone occurred once. The chain joins TRBV7-2 to TRBJ2-5; 8 bases are a match to TRBD2. The CDR3 spans 15 residues. Trimming at V came to 5 bases and at J to 3 bases, leaving 8 bases not matched to a gene. Germline assignment: CDR1 SGHTA and CDR2 FQGNSA. CDR3 DNA: TGTGCCAGCAGCCCGGTAGCGGGATTGGAAGAGACCCAGTACTTC. Protein: CASSPVAGLEETQYF.